Listed below are T cell receptor beta chains from one sample, sequenced in a study of blood T cells in healthy people across ages. TCRdb analysed the 5' RACE reads with MiXCR anew, one entry per CDR3 protein. The sample contains roughly 800,000 distinct CDR3 sequences, about 26% of which appear only once. The sample was also linked to a second study, of T cells of mothers and their children.

Sequencing was carried out using blood. Receptors originate from a boy between 5 and 17 years old in good health. Each CDR3 is given with its conserved first and last residue. Clone size is not always given. Where it is, it says once, few, many or a class for expanded clones.

clone size	J gene	V gene	CDR3 protein
.	TRBJ2-3	TRBV27	CASSFADRTDTQYF
few	TRBJ1-1	TRBV6-5	CASSADRGRSEAFF
.	TRBJ2-7	TRBV7-2	CASSLIPTAYEQYF
few	TRBJ1-1	TRBV7-2	CASSIPDREAFF
.	.	TRBV11-1	CASSPGRVTGNEQFF
few	TRBJ2-3	TRBV2	CATGEDLGPDTQYF
.	TRBJ2-2	TRBV5-1	CASSFGLGENTGELFF
few	TRBJ2-1	TRBV12-3/TRBV12-4	CACSFRAGTGVDNEQFF
few	TRBJ2-5	TRBV29-1	CSVEKETQYF
.	TRBJ2-5	TRBV5-1	CASNTDTQETQYF
few	TRBJ2-7	TRBV29-1	CSVAATYEQYF
.	TRBJ2-6	TRBV11-1	CASSEDRVHSGANVLTF
.	TRBJ2-5	TRBV19	CASRAVGETQYF
few	TRBJ2-3	TRBV10-3	CAITARGDGDTQYF
.	TRBJ2-7	TRBV7-3	CASSFSGGLSYEQYF
once	TRBJ2-3	TRBV4-2	CASSSGVNTDTQYF
.	TRBJ2-3	TRBV4-1	CASSQGVGPSTDTQYF
.	TRBJ1-1	TRBV7-6	CASSNTRGPNTEAFF
few	TRBJ2-7	TRBV27	CASSLKGSWDWGLEQYF
many	TRBJ2-1	TRBV6-2/TRBV6-3	CASSYTLDNPNPSFF
.	TRBJ1-5	TRBV7-2	CASSPGLHQPQHF
few	TRBJ2-7	TRBV29-1	CSGGPASPGEQYF
.	TRBJ1-3	TRBV6-5	CASSPRRFGNTIYF
few	TRBJ1-1	TRBV7-9	CASSPLMEGTEAFF
few	.	TRBV7-8	CASSPGTAGYYEQYF
.	TRBJ1-2	TRBV20-1	CSARQGFF
.	TRBJ2-5	TRBV20-1	CSARDPGGVQETQYF
.	TRBJ1-4	TRBV6-6	CATRDVNEKLFF
few	TRBJ2-3	TRBV20-1	CSGTRLAEGGKADTQYF
.	TRBJ2-1	TRBV12-3/TRBV12-4	CASLPGERGVLVF
few	TRBJ1-4	TRBV27	CASSLIGIGEKLFF
few	TRBJ2-3	TRBV4-1	CASSQGDERSTDTQYF
.	TRBJ1-4	TRBV6-6	CASSYGQHATNEKLFF
.	TRBJ1-4	TRBV20-1	CSARERGGVEKLFF
few	TRBJ2-6	TRBV6-1	CASSRTSGGRTGANVLTF
.	TRBJ2-2	TRBV6-6	CASSYWKGTGELFF
.	TRBJ2-5	TRBV7-3	CASSAGTSISQETQYF
.	TRBJ1-3	TRBV5-1	CASSSTGWSGNTIYF
.	TRBJ1-1	TRBV4-1	CASSQVLGPQRNTEAFF